The 30 T cell receptor beta chains reported below all come from one sample, sequenced in a study of human T cells and chemical hapten exposure. TCRdb processed the RACE reads anew with MiXCR; each CDR3 protein has one entry. The sample yields about 80,000 distinct CDR3 sequences, 12% to 15% seen once. Time point indicated: pre-sensitization, week 0. Treatment defined: therapeutic diphenylcyclopropenone sensitization with weekly scalp DPC. The sequences come from whole blood, collected in connection with sensitization to the hapten diphenylcyclopropenone (DPC). The receptors originated from a woman aged 45-65 years with alopecia areata. Some clones in this sample may be carry-over from other donors' samples.

By sample fraction, this clonotype is medium-sized. This chain uses TRBV29-1 with TRBJ2-5; 9 bases are a match to TRBD1. This CDR3 region has 14 residues. Looked up from germline, CDR1 is SQVTM and CDR2 is ANQGSEA. Losses at the gene ends were 3 bases for V and 3 bases for J; bases not matched to a gene: 5. CDR3 DNA: TGCAGCGTTGACGTCTGGACAGGGGAAGAGACCCAGTACTTC. Translating gives CSVDVWTGEETQYF.

This clonotype appeared a few times. V usage is TRBV28 and J usage is TRBJ2-6; the D is unclear. CDR1 is MDHEN, CDR2 SYDVKM, per germline. The CDR3 sequence is 12 residues long. Deletions cut 11 bases from V and 0 bases from J, with 5 bases between. The CDR3, as DNA: TGTGCCGCCCACTCTGGGGCCAACGTCCTGACTTTC. This translates into CAAHSGANVLTF.

The rearrangement uses TRBV11-2 and TRBJ2-7; 9 nucleotides align to TRBD1. V lost 4 bases to trimming and J lost 5 bases; unmatched junction nucleotides: 6. The CDR3 is 14 amino acids. Germline values: CDR1 SGHAT, CDR2 FQNNGV. CDR3 in amino acids: CASSSRGQGNEQYF. CDR3 in DNA: TGTGCCAGCAGCTCAAGGGGACAGGGTAACGAGCAGTACTTC.

The genes are TRBV9 and TRBJ2-1, with D tentatively TRBD2 (6 bases). CDR1 SGDLS and CDR2 YYNGEE come from the germline V gene. The CDR3 totals 13 residues. The V gene lost 0 bases and the J gene lost 8 bases, with 9 bases spanning the gap. CDR3 coding DNA: TGTGCCAGCAGCGTAGGCCCGGGGGATGAGCAGTTCTTC. Its translation: CASSVGPGDEQFF.

Ten or more counts support this clonotype. The rearrangement uses TRBV7-2 and TRBJ2-7; D not certain. Trimming shortened V by 1 base and J by 5 bases, and 6 bases separated the two germline ends. Germline lookup yields CDR1 SGHTA and CDR2 FQGNSA. The CDR3 is 12 residues long. The CDR3 region is CASSLVSDEQYF. The CDR3 region has the DNA TGTGCCAGCAGCTTAGTGTCCGACGAGCAGTACTTC.

J is TRBJ1-4 and V is TRBV10-3; D uncertain. Trimming removed 3 bases from V and 2 bases from J, with 10 bases in between. The CDR3 is made up of 15 amino acids. Germline loops: CDR1 ENHRY, CDR2 SYGVKD. CDR3 coding DNA: TGTGCCATCAGTGACGCGAACGTCACTAATGAAAAACTGTTTTTT. Translating gives CAISDANVTNEKLFF.

V and J are TRBV18 and TRBJ2-1; D not resolved. Germline V gene data show CDR1 as KGHSH and CDR2 as LQKENI. The CDR3 is 14 residues long. With 1 base removed from V and 1 base from J, the gap between germline ends came to 5 bases. The chain's CDR3 is CASSPLDSYNEQFF. The CDR3 nucleotides read TGTGCCAGCTCACCACTAGATTCCTACAATGAGCAGTTCTTC.

This clonotype was picked up many times. The chain uses TRBV7-8 and TRBJ1-1; D is undetermined. V was trimmed by 1 base and J by 1 base, leaving 10 bases between them. Germline V lookup: CDR1 SGHVS, CDR2 FQNEAQ. The CDR3 spans 15 residues. The CDR3 sequence: CASSLVSPRNTEAFF. In DNA, the CDR3 is TGTGCCAGCAGCTTAGTGTCCCCAAGGAACACTGAAGCTTTCTTT.

In its sample, this clonotype was seen a few times. The chain recombines TRBV6-5 with TRBJ2-5; 8 nucleotides agree with TRBD1. Germline lookup yields CDR1 MNHEY and CDR2 SVGAGI. This CDR3 region has 13 residues. Unmatched junction bases numbered 4, after V lost 5 bases and J lost 5 bases. The CDR3 nucleotides read TGTGCCAGCAGTCCCAGGGGGCGGGAGACCCAGTACTTC. Its protein is CASSPRGRETQYF.

The chain joins TRBV6-6 to TRBJ2-1; tentatively, D is TRBD2 (5 bases). The CDR3 has 16 amino acids. The V and J ends lost 1 base and 5 bases respectively, with 15 bases between them. From germline, CDR1 is MNHNY and CDR2 SVGAGI (reference sequence). The CDR3 DNA sequence: TGTGCCAGCAGTTACTTCCCCGAGGGTGAGGACAATGAGCAGTTCTTC. Its translation: CASSYFPEGEDNEQFF.

In nucleotides, the CDR3 is TGTGCCACCAGTGACGCCCCAGGGGATGTAGGCAATGAGCAGTTCTTC. It yields the protein CATSDAPGDVGNEQFF. This chain uses TRBV24-1 with TRBJ2-1; maybe TRBD1 (6 bases). Looked up from germline, CDR1 is KGHDR and CDR2 is SFDVKD. CDR3 length: 16 residues. V was shortened by 4 bases and J by 6 bases, with 18 bases between the two germline ends.

This clonotype was seen only a few times. CDR3 DNA: TGCAGACACGGCGGGACCGGGGAGCTGTTTTTT. Translating gives CRHGGTGELFF. V and J are TRBV29-1 and TRBJ2-2; possibly TRBD2 for D (5 bases). This CDR3 comprises 11 residues. Germline assignment: CDR1 SQVTM and CDR2 ANQGSEA.

There are a few counts of this clonotype. V usage is TRBV7-2 and J usage is TRBJ1-6; D ambiguous. The CDR3 is made up of 14 amino acids. Germline V gives CDR1 SGHTA, CDR2 FQGNSA. V was trimmed by 1 base and J by 8 bases, leaving 9 bases between them. CDR3 nucleotides: TGTGCCAGCAGCTTAGTTGAACACCATTCACCCCTCCACTTT. Translated: CASSLVEHHSPLHF.

This clonotype came up a few times. The DNA for the CDR3 is TGCGCCAGCAGCTTGGGGGCTGGGGCCAACGTCCTGACTTTC. This sequence encodes CASSLGAGANVLTF. V usage is TRBV5-1 and J usage is TRBJ2-6; the D is unclear. In germline, CDR1 is SGHRS, CDR2 YFSETQ. The CDR3 covers 14 residues. Deletions cut 0 bases from V and 2 bases from J, with 3 bases between.

The sample holds many counts of this clonotype. The chain uses TRBV7-9 and TRBJ1-5, with D possibly being TRBD1 (6 bases). The germline V gene has CDR1 SEHNR and CDR2 FQNEAQ (reference sequence). CDR3 length: 14 residues. V lost 3 bases and J lost 11, with 17 bases in between. CDR3 region: CASSLGGHSGSQHF. CDR3 coding DNA: TGTGCCAGCAGCTTGGGGGGCCACAGTGGGTCCCAGCATTTT.

There are a few counts of this clonotype. CDR3 in amino acids: CASSLRAPYRGGQETQYF. CDR3 nucleotides: TGTGCCAGCAGCCTCCGAGCACCCTATCGAGGGGGCCAGGAGACCCAGTACTTC. The rearrangement joins TRBV7-2 to TRBJ2-5; TRBD1 matches at 7 bases. The CDR3 is 18 amino acids. CDR1 is SGHTA and CDR2 is FQGNSA in the germline V gene. After removal of 5 bases from V and 5 bases from J, the junction contained 20 bases not matched to a gene.

The rearrangement uses TRBV9 and TRBJ2-7; D is unresolved. Trimming took 2 bases from V and 1 from J, leaving 10 bases between them. Germline-derived CDR1 and CDR2 are SGDLS and YYNGEE. The CDR3 spans 14 residues. The CDR3 coding sequence is TGTGCCAGCAGCGTTGGTTCAGAGTCCTACGAGCAGTACTTC. Protein: CASSVGSESYEQYF.

This sequence joins TRBV9 and TRBJ2-1; D may match TRBD1 or TRBD2 (5 bases each). The V end was cut by 1 base, the J end by 1 base, with 9 bases between. This CDR3 has 15 amino acids. Germline V gives CDR1 SGDLS, CDR2 YYNGEE. The CDR3 spells CASSVRGESYNEQFF. DNA for the CDR3: TGTGCCAGCAGCGTACGAGGGGAATCCTACAATGAGCAGTTCTTC.

The CDR3 protein is CASSKGGNGPTSSYEQYF. Written as DNA, the CDR3 is TGTGCCAGCAGCAAGGGGGGGAATGGCCCCACGAGCTCCTACGAGCAGTACTTC. The chain couples TRBV21-1 to TRBJ2-7; the table calls TRBD1, which could not be checked here. TRBV21-1 is labeled a pseudogene. The CDR3 loop spans 18 amino acids.

This clonotype occurred a few times. The rearrangement uses TRBV28 and TRBJ2-1, with D uncertain. V was cut by 11 bases and J by 4 bases, with 12 bases left in between. Germline V gene data show CDR1 as MDHEN and CDR2 as SYDVKM. This CDR3 spans 12 amino acids. CDR3 coding DNA: TGTGCCTCCCAGTTTACGTACAATGAGCAGTTCTTC. This codes for CASQFTYNEQFF.

This clonotype was counted many times. The rearrangement joins TRBV6-5 to TRBJ2-5; D is uncertain. CDR1 and CDR2 from the germline V gene are MNHEY and SVGAGI. Between the trimmed V and J ends, which lost 0 bases and 1 base, there was a span of 9 bases. There are 15 residues in the CDR3. The CDR3 protein is CASSYSHGRQETQYF. The DNA for the CDR3 is TGTGCCAGCAGTTACTCGCACGGACGCCAAGAGACCCAGTACTTC.

Turning to this clonotype: An end of the junction differs from the germline gene, which may be a read error. V and J are TRBV5-1 and TRBJ2-2; 7 nucleotides agree with TRBD2. This CDR3 comprises 16 residues. Per germline, CDR1 SGHRS and CDR2 YFSETQ. The CDR3 loop reads CASSLGGSRRTEELFF. The DNA for the CDR3 is TGCGCCAGCAGCTTAGGCGGGAGTAGGCGAACCGAGGAGCTGTTTTTT.

This clonotype was recorded at least ten times. The chain joins TRBV12-3 or TRBV12-4 to TRBJ1-5; D is perhaps TRBD1 (6 bases). CDR3 length: 14 residues. Trimming pared 4 bases from V and 7 bases from J, leaving 14 bases between. The CDR3 is CASSYRDHHQPQHF. The CDR3 region has the DNA TGTGCCAGCAGTTACAGGGATCACCACCAGCCCCAGCATTTT.

The chain has TRBV24-1 and TRBJ1-2; no clear D gene. V shed 3 bases and J shed 0 bases, with 7 bases lying between them. The CDR3 length is 14 residues. In germline, CDR1 is KGHDR, CDR2 SFDVKD. The DNA of the CDR3 is TGTGCCACCAGTGATCAAAGGACTAACTATGGCTACACCTTC. Its translation is CATSDQRTNYGYTF.

This clonotype came up a few times. CDR3 amino acids: CASSQVLTANNEQFF. As DNA, the CDR3 is TGCGCCAGCAGCCAAGTTCTGACTGCTAACAATGAGCAGTTCTTC. The chain has TRBV4-1 and TRBJ2-1; D gene uncertain. The CDR3 covers 15 residues. Between the trimmed V and J ends, which lost 1 base and 5 bases, there was a span of 12 bases. In germline, CDR1 is MGHRA, CDR2 YSYEKL.

This clonotype has only a few counts. The CDR3 protein is CASSPRAGSYEQYF. In nucleotides, the CDR3 is TGTGCCAGCAGCCCAAGGGCTGGGTCCTACGAGCAGTACTTC. The chain couples TRBV7-7 to TRBJ2-7; D uncertain. Trimming took 5 bases from V and 1 from J, leaving 12 bases between them. The CDR3 spans 14 residues. Germline V gene lookup returns CDR1 SSHAT and CDR2 FNYEAQ (reference sequence).

The genes are TRBV18 and TRBJ2-7, with D perhaps matching TRBD1 or TRBD2 (5 bases each). V gave up 2 bases and J gave up 4 bases, with 9 bases separating them. From germline, CDR1 is KGHSH and CDR2 LQKENI. The CDR3 has 13 amino acids. The chain's CDR3 is CASSPSGTYEQYF. CDR3 bases: TGTGCCAGCTCACCATCCGGGACGTACGAGCAGTACTTC.

The chain is built from TRBV12-3 or TRBV12-4 and TRBJ1-1; D uncertain. Trimming removed 7 bases from V and 6 bases from J, with 21 bases in between. The CDR3 runs to 15 residues. CDR3 in DNA: TGTGCCAGCACACTTTCGACCTCCCGGGCGGCTGAAGCTTTCTTT. It yields the protein CASTLSTSRAAEAFF.

This clonotype was seen at least ten times. Compared with germline, one end of the junction differs, possibly owing to a read error. V usage is TRBV5-5 and J usage is TRBJ1-4, with 8 bases identical to TRBD1. The CDR3 consists of 14 residues. Per germline, CDR1 SGHKS and CDR2 YYEKEE (reference sequence). The CDR3 nucleotides are TGTGCCAGCAGCTTCCCCGGGACAGGTGAACAACTGTTTTTT. Translating gives CASSFPGTGEQLFF.

This clonotype was observed a few times. The gene calls are TRBV7-2 and TRBJ2-1; TRBD2 agrees at 7 bases. The CDR3 loop spans 17 amino acids. V shed 2 bases, J shed 0 bases, and the junction held 7 bases outside the gene matches. Germline CDR1 is SGHTA and CDR2 is FQGNSA. For the CDR3, the DNA is TGTGCCAGCAGCTTACAGGCTAGCGGCCTCTCCTACAATGAGCAGTTCTTC. It is translated as CASSLQASGLSYNEQFF. Complete variable domain (other parts from reference TRBV7-2 and TRBJ2-1): GAGVSQSPSNKVTEKGKDVELRCDPISGHTALYWYRQSLGQGLEFLIYFQGNSAPDKSGLPSDRFSAERTGGSVSTLTIQRTQQEDSAVYLCASSLQASGLSYNEQFFGPGTRLTVL.